A single sample gave rise to the 27 T cell receptor beta chains below, sequenced in a study of tumor-infiltrating lymphocytes in primary liver carcinoma. From 500 ng of total RNA, TCR beta-specific cDNA was reverse-transcribed using a constant-region primer. Amplification in three nested multiplex PCR rounds with slightly modified ARM-PCR gave rise to TCR beta libraries. The first two PCR rounds used TRBV1-TRBV30 primers with a Cbeta primer, roughly 10 cycles each. TCRdb ran MiXCR on the multiplex PCR reads and lists one entry per CDR3 protein. The repertoire consists of 70,000 to 85,000 distinct CDR3 sequences, with 71% occurring once and the leading ten covering around 13%. For each extraction, RNA and DNA were obtained together from 20-30 mg of unsorted bulk tissue. Material for sequencing was liver tumor tissue from sampling region 4. Sample subset: tumor region T4, right-lateral pole. The receptors were gathered from a woman aged 55 to 70 with primary liver carcinoma and hepatitis B virus infection.

As concerns this clonotype: This could be a read error, since a much larger clone is one nucleotide away. The V and J genes are TRBV28 and TRBJ1-1; possible D gene TRBD1, 6 bases. The CDR3 covers 15 residues. The germline gives CDR1 MDHEN, CDR2 SYDVKM. Deletions cut 7 bases from V and 3 bases from J, with 18 bases between. The CDR3 nucleotides read TGTGCCAGCACCCCTGGAGGGGGGATGGACACTGAAGCTTTCTTT. Translating it yields CASTPGGGMDTEAFF.

Notes on this clonotype: A read error may be the cause here, since a much bigger clone is one base away. The genes are TRBV30 and TRBJ1-5; D ambiguous. The CDR3 has 13 residues. The germline gives CDR1 GTSNPN, CDR2 SVGIG (reference sequence). Here the CDR3 DNA reads TGTGCCTGGTGTGTACAGAGAAATCAGCCCCAGCATTTT. This translates into CAWCVQRNQPQHF. The full variable domain, rest sourced from reference TRBV30 and TRBJ1-5, is SQTIHQWPATLVQPVGSPLSLECTVEGTSNPNLYWYRQAAGRGLQLLFYSVGIGQISSEVPQNLSASRPQDRQFILSSKKLLLSDSGFYLCAWCVQRNQPQHFGDGTRLSIL.

With regard to this clonotype: As the CDR3 is not closed by the conserved phenylalanine or tryptophan, this likely results from a read error. The chain is built from TRBV11-2 and TRBJ2-7; either TRBD1 or TRBD2 may fit D (5 bases each). The V end was cut by 8 bases, the J end by 1 base, with 9 bases between. This CDR3 has 12 amino acids. In germline, CDR1 is SGHAT, CDR2 FQNNGV. The CDR3, as DNA: TGTGCCAGCGGGGGTAGTTCCTACGAGCAGTACTCG. Amino acid sequence: CASGGSSYEQYS.

This clonotype was counted a few times. A much larger clone differs by one base, so this may be a read error. The rearrangement uses TRBV12-3 or TRBV12-4 and TRBJ2-7; no clear D. The CDR3 length is 12 residues. The CDR3 reads CTTPNSSYEQYF. The CDR3 nucleotides are TGTACCACCCCCAACAGCTCCTACGAGCAGTACTTC.

To note about this clonotype: A much larger clone differs from this one at a single base, so this may be a read error. The rearrangement uses TRBV25-1 and TRBJ2-5; D gene unclear. Germline V gives CDR1 MGHDK, CDR2 SYGVNS. CDR3 length: 11 amino acids. The chain's CDR3 is CASKHRETRYF. The CDR3 nucleotides read TGTGCCAGCAAGCATCGAGAGACCCGGTACTTC. The whole variable domain, filled in from reference TRBV25-1 and TRBJ2-5, reads EADIYQTPRYLVIGTGKKITLECSQTMGHDKMYWYQQDPGMELHLIHYSYGVNSTEKGDLSSESTVSRIRTEHFPLTLESARPSHTSQYLCASKHRETRYFGPGTRLLVL.

Ten or more counts support this clonotype. This chain joins TRBV4-1 and TRBJ1-2, with D uncertain. Trimming left V 0 bases short and J 7 bases short, with 18 bases between. CDR1 MGHRA and CDR2 YSYEKL come from the germline V gene. This CDR3 comprises 16 residues. CDR3: CASSQDIRSPGGGYTF. The CDR3 DNA sequence: TGCGCCAGCAGCCAAGATATCAGGAGCCCAGGTGGTGGCTACACCTTC.

Note on this clonotype: Its ends do not fully match the called genes, so a read error is possible. This chain uses TRBV4-1 with TRBJ1-1; D gene unclear. The CDR3 runs to 14 residues. The V gene's germline CDR1 is MGHRA and CDR2 YSYEKL. CDR3 residues: CASRQVRRQPEAFF. The CDR3 bases are TGCGCAAGCAGGCAAGTCCGCAGGCAGCCAGAAGCTTTCTTT.

This clonotype was observed many times. This sequence joins TRBV29-1 and TRBJ2-3; a possible D gene is TRBD1 (5 bases). V gave up 1 base and J gave up 4 bases, with 6 bases separating them. Germline V lookup: CDR1 SQVTM, CDR2 ANQGSEA. This CDR3 has 12 residues. This CDR3 is CSVEGGADTQYF. The CDR3, as DNA: TGCAGCGTTGAAGGGGGCGCAGATACGCAGTATTTT.

As concerns this clonotype: At one boundary the junction diverges from the germline segment, which might be a read error. This chain uses TRBV7-9 with TRBJ2-2, with TRBD1 matching 7 bases. Per the germline V gene, CDR1 is SEHNR and CDR2 is FQNEAQ (reference sequence). CDR3 length: 20 residues. CDR3 in amino acids: CASSPLQGDHGPSNTGELFF. In DNA, the CDR3 is TGTGCCAGCAGCCCCCTTCAGGGGGATCATGGTCCCTCGAACACGGGGGAGCTGTTTTTT. Filled out from reference TRBV7-9 and TRBJ2-2, the complete variable domain reads DTGVSQNPRHKITKRGQNVTFRCDPISEHNRLYWYRQTLGQGPEFLTYFQNEAQLEKSRLLSDRFSAERPKGSFSTLEIQRTEQGDSAMYLCASSPLQGDHGPSNTGELFFGEGSRLTVL.

This clonotype was counted at least ten times. CDR3 coding DNA: TGTGCCAGCAGCCAAGAAGTTGTTGGCTCCTACAATGAGCAGTTCTTC. This sequence encodes CASSQEVVGSYNEQFF. The V gene is TRBV4-2, the J gene TRBJ2-1; no firm D call. V was clipped by 0 bases and J by 0 bases, with 9 bases between them. The V gene's germline CDR1 is LGHNA and CDR2 YNFKEQ. CDR3 length: 16 residues.

This clonotype showed up just a few times. The chain employs TRBV28 and TRBJ1-3; 9 nucleotides agree with TRBD1. J gave up 1 base and V 2 bases, and 6 bases lay outside the gene matches. Germline CDR1 reads MDHEN; CDR2 reads SYDVKM. CDR3 length: 17 amino acids. CDR3 loop: CASSLPGTGHSGNTIYF. The CDR3 nucleotides are TGTGCCAGCAGTTTACCCGGGACAGGGCATTCTGGAAACACCATATATTTT.

Regarding this clonotype: Sequence at one end of the junction differs from germline and may be a read error. The J gene is TRBJ2-2, the V gene TRBV6-4, with a tentative D call TRBD1 (6 bases). In germline, CDR1 is MRHNA, CDR2 SNTAGT. The CDR3 loop spans 15 amino acids. The CDR3 sequence is CTSSPGTSNTGELFF. CDR3 coding DNA: TGTACCAGCAGTCCAGGGACATCGAACACCGGGGAGCTGTTTTTT.

This clonotype was picked up one time. One end of the junction fails to match germline, which may point to a read error. V is TRBV11-2 and J is TRBJ2-7; D gene uncertain. Per germline, CDR1 SGHAT and CDR2 FQNNGV. There are 15 residues in the CDR3. CDR3 nucleotide sequence: TGTGCCAGTAGCTTAGACCCGTGCCATACGTCCGAGCAGTACTTC. Amino acids: CASSLDPCHTSEQYF.

In the case of this clonotype: At one boundary the junction diverges from the germline segment, which might be a read error. The chain couples TRBV24-1 to TRBJ2-7, with TRBD2 matching over 13 bases. Germline V CDR1 and CDR2: KGHDR, SFDVKD. The CDR3 contains 17 residues. For the CDR3, the DNA is TGTGCCACCAGTGACTCGGGGACTAGCGGGATGATCTACGAGCGGTACTTC. Translated: CATSDSGTSGMIYERYF.

The rearrangement joins TRBV20-1 to TRBJ2-3; TRBD2 agrees at 9 bases. The germline gives CDR1 DFQATT, CDR2 SNEGSKA (reference sequence). V shed 6 bases and J 5 bases; nucleotides not matched to a gene: 18. The CDR3 contains 17 residues. The CDR3 DNA reads TGCAGTGCCCCAAGCCCCGTCGTAGCGGGAGTCATAGATACGCAGTATTTT. Translation gives CSAPSPVVAGVIDTQYF.

About this clonotype: Being one base from a much bigger clone, this may be a read error. The chain carries TRBV28 and TRBJ2-3; no clear D. The CDR3 extends over 14 amino acids. Germline V lookup: CDR1 MDHEN, CDR2 SYDVKM. The CDR3 loop is CANSLVQFTDTQYF. In DNA, the CDR3 is TGTGCCAACAGTTTAGTTCAGTTCACAGATACGCAGTATTTT.

In this sample, this clonotype turned up a few times. A much larger clone sits a single nucleotide away, making a read error possible. This likely comes from a read error, as the CDR3 has no conserved phenylalanine or tryptophan at its end. V gene TRBV4-2 combines with J gene TRBJ1-1, with unresolved D. Trimming shortened V by 2 bases and J by 1 base, and 5 bases separated the two germline ends. The CDR3 runs to 13 residues. In germline, CDR1 is LGHNA, CDR2 YNFKEQ. In DNA, the CDR3 is TGTGCCAGCAGCCAATTTGGGAACACTGAAGCTTTCCTT. Translating it yields CASSQFGNTEAFL.

A word on this clonotype: A much larger clone differs from this one at a single base, so this may be a read error. V and J are TRBV2 and TRBJ2-1, with TRBD2 identical over 12 bases. Unmatched junction bases numbered 10, after V lost 4 bases and J lost 12 bases. The CDR3 extends over 15 amino acids. The germline gives CDR1 SNHLY, CDR2 FYNNEI. For the CDR3, the DNA is TGTGCCAGCAGTGGACTAGCGGGAGTAGGTGGTGGGCAGTTCTTC. Protein sequence: CASSGLAGVGGGQFF.

This chain links TRBV10-3 with TRBJ2-3; D uncertain. Gene TRBJ1-5 matches the end of the DNA better, so the J call may be wrong. The CDR3 sequence is 18 residues long. Germline values: CDR1 ENHRY, CDR2 SYGVKD. The CDR3 spells CAISESTLGLAGTDTQHF. CDR3 in DNA: TGTGCCATCAGTGAGTCGACCCTAGGACTAGCGGGCACAGATACGCAGCATTTT.

This clonotype was found many times. V usage is TRBV20-1 and J usage is TRBJ1-2; D is ambiguous. The V end lost 7 bases, the J end lost 4 bases, and 25 bases lay between the germline ends. The length of the CDR3 is 16 residues. In germline, CDR1 is DFQATT, CDR2 SNEGSKA (reference sequence). The CDR3 sequence: CSGSPIMTGQSYGYTF. As DNA, the CDR3 is TGCAGTGGCAGCCCAATCATGACCGGCCAGTCCTATGGCTACACCTTC.

This chain connects TRBV11-3 to TRBJ2-3; D remains ambiguous. Trimming stripped 6 bases from V and 1 base from J, with 14 bases between. CDR1 and CDR2 (germline): SGHNT, YENEEA. The length of the CDR3 is 15 residues. The CDR3 sequence: CASSLMSGGTDTQYF. CDR3 nucleotide sequence: TGTGCCAGCAGTTTAATGTCAGGAGGCACAGATACGCAGTATTTT.

A remark on this clonotype: A junction boundary mismatches the germline segment, possibly from a read error. The chain links TRBV5-1 to TRBJ2-3, with D perhaps assigned TRBD1 or TRBD2 (5 bases each). This CDR3 region has 17 residues. The V gene's germline CDR1 is SGHRS and CDR2 YFSETQ. The CDR3: CASSLVPDTASTDTQYF. CDR3 DNA sequence: TGCGCCAGCAGCTTGGTCCCGGACACCGCTAGCACAGATACGCAGTACTTT. The full variable domain, its missing parts supplied by reference TRBV5-1 and TRBJ2-3, is KAGVTQTPRYLIKTRGQQVTLSCSPISGHRSVSWYQQTPGQGLQFLFEYFSETQRNKGNFPGRFSGRQFSNSRSEMNVSTLELGDSALYLCASSLVPDTASTDTQYFGPGTRLTVL.

Turning to this clonotype: The CDR3 carries no conserved terminal phenylalanine or tryptophan, so it likely arises from a read error. The chain combines TRBV13 with TRBJ2-1; the D is unclear. Trimming removed 4 bases from V and 1 base from J, with 20 bases in between. The CDR3 sequence is 18 residues long. Per germline, CDR1 PRHDT and CDR2 FYEKMQ (reference sequence). For the CDR3, the DNA is TGTGCCAGCAGCTCCCCCCCTCCCCTTAGGAGATCCTACAATGAGCAGTTCTTA. It codes for CASSSPPPLRRSYNEQFL.

With respect to this clonotype: Sequence at one end of the junction differs from germline and may be a read error. This chain links TRBV11-2 with TRBJ1-2; D uncertain. The V gene's germline CDR1 is SGHAT and CDR2 FQNNGV. The CDR3 is 15 residues long. For the CDR3, the DNA is TGTGACAGCAGCTTAACAATGCATGGAGATGGTGGCTACACCTTC. It codes for CDSSLTMHGDGGYTF.

This chain connects TRBV19 to TRBJ1-1; D ambiguous. CDR1 is LNHDA and CDR2 is SQIVND in the germline V gene (reference sequence). The CDR3 totals 11 residues. V lost 11 bases and J 6 bases, leaving 13 bases between the germline ends. DNA of the CDR3: TGTGCCGTACTGTACAGCCCTGAAGCTTTCTTT. As protein: CAVLYSPEAFF.

This clonotype was found once. A much larger clone differs from this one at a single base, so this may be a read error. This chain links TRBV18 with TRBJ2-1; TRBD2 is a possible D gene (6 bases). From germline, CDR1 is KGHSH and CDR2 LQKENI. With 3 bases removed from V and 1 base from J, the gap between germline ends came to 10 bases. There are 15 residues in the CDR3. The CDR3 DNA is TGTGCCAGCTCACCGCAGGGAGGATCCTACAATGAGCAGTTCTTC. As protein: CASSPQGGSYNEQFF.

The DNA of the CDR3 is TGCATCGTACCCCAATCAGGGGCAGAAGAGACCCAGTACTTC. Amino acids: CIVPQSGAEETQYF. The V call is TRBV29-1, the J call TRBJ2-5; tentative D call: TRBD1 (6 bases). Germline V CDR1 and CDR2: SQVTM, ANQGSEA. The CDR3 runs 14 residues.